This T cell receptor (beta chain) is from a study of T-cell memory formation after mild COVID-19. TCR alpha and TCR beta cDNA libraries with sample barcodes and UMIs came from 5'RACE using constant-segment primers. TCRdb re-analysed the 5' RACE reads in MiXCR, keeping a single row per CDR3 protein. The repertoire consists of about 200,000 distinct CDR3 sequences, with 9.5% occurring once and the leading ten covering 3.5% to 4%. This clonotype was counted between two and nine times. Its antigen remains unknown. Study findings and constraints: There was a balanced CD4/CD8 profile in clones contracting day 15 to 85, and later expanders leaned CD4+.

Material for sequencing was PBMCs or a T cell subset sorted from them (not recorded which). This TCR derives from a man between 18 and 29 years old who had mild COVID-19 (a few samples of this study predate the infection). Cell type and time point are not known.

CDR3 region: CASSPLRCYNEQFF. CDR3 nucleotides: TGCGCCAGCAGTCCCCTGAGGTGCTACAATGAGCAGTTCTTC. The gene calls are TRBV23-1 and TRBJ2-1; no clear D gene. TRBV23-1 has ORF status, its function being uncertain. This CDR3 has 14 amino acids. The V end was cut by 4 bases, the J end by 3 bases, with 10 bases between.